The sequence of this T cell receptor beta chain was determined in a study of cytomegalovirus exposure and HLA in healthy donors. Researchers ran the PCR with 60 Vbeta and 13 Jbeta primers. Method: immunoSEQ multiplex PCR; TCRdb's copy keeps in-frame clones and lacks some. This table holds tens of thousands of clones, about 80% found once. The origin of this receptor is a male donor in good health and CMV-seronegative. The specimen was PBMCs.

CDR3 in DNA: TGCGCCAGCAGCCAAGACAGGACTCCGGGGTATGGCTACACCTTC. Translated, it gives CASSQDRTPGYGYTF. The chain is built from TRBV4-3 and TRBJ1-2; D ambiguous. The CDR3 is 15 amino acids. Germline CDR1 is LGHNA and CDR2 is YSLEER. Trimming removed 0 bases at V and 5 bases at J, with 13 bases between.